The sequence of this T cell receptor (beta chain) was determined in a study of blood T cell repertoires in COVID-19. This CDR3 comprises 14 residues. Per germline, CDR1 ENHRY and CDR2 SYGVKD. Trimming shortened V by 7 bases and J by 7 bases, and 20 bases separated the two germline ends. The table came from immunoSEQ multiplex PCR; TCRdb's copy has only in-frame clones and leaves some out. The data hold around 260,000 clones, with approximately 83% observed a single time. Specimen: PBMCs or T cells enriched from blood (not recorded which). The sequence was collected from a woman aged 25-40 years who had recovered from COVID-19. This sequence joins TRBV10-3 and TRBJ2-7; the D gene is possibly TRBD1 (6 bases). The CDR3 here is CAIKGAGVPWEQYF. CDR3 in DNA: TGTGCCATCAAAGGTGCAGGGGTCCCTTGGGAGCAGTACTTC.